This T cell receptor (beta chain) was identified during a study of early T cells in non-severe SARS-CoV-2 infection. Study at large: Sequencing used unsorted whole-blood bulk RNA, so chains lack pairing.

Whole-study results and caveats: Reliance on VDJdb matching favored anti-spike CD8 responses; private and CD4 specificities were missed.

Trimming removed 7 bases at V and 6 bases at J, with 18 bases between. The CDR3 runs to 14 residues. In this sample, this clonotype turned up many times. Antigen: not known. In TCRdb, the 5' RACE reads were re-called with MiXCR into one record per CDR3 protein. This sample has about 62,000 distinct CDR3 sequences, with about 9.3% found just once. The clonotype was recovered from an adult who was a healthcare worker with PCR-confirmed SARS-CoV-2 infection or an uninfected control (not recorded which). The sample taken for sequencing was whole blood. The V gene is TRBV12-3 or TRBV12-4, the J gene TRBJ1-2; D uncertain. In DNA, the CDR3 is TGTGCCAGCACCAAGCGGGAAGGGTTTAATGGCTACACCTTC. This encodes CASTKREGFNGYTF.